Below, 26 T cell receptor beta chains from the same sample are listed, as sequenced in a study of T cell responses to AZD1222 COVID-19 vaccine. Only in-frame clones appear in the TCRdb table, and some are missing; sequencing was by immunoSEQ multiplex PCR. The sample has about 140,000 clones; roughly 92% are singletons. Specimen: peripheral blood, collected 28 days after the second AZD1222 dose. These receptors were obtained from an adult who received the AZD1222 COVID-19 vaccine.

V and J are TRBV28 and TRBJ1-1; TRBD1 matches at 7 bases. The CDR3 covers 16 residues. Germline CDR1 reads MDHEN; CDR2 reads SYDVKM. The trim removed 7 bases at V and 2 bases at J, leaving 13 bases unmatched. The CDR3 region has the DNA TGTGCCAGCACTCAACAGGGGCCAAGACGAAACACTGAAGCTTTCTTT. Translated, it gives CASTQQGPRRNTEAFF.

V is TRBV18 and J is TRBJ1-4, with D hard to call. Germline CDR1 is KGHSH and CDR2 is LQKENI. V lost 3 bases, J lost 6 bases, and 17 bases lay in between. The CDR3 sequence is 16 residues long. CDR3 sequence reads: CASSPRTSGIDEKLFF. The CDR3 nucleotides are TGTGCCAGCTCACCTCGGACTTCGGGGATCGATGAAAAACTGTTTTTT.

The chain combines TRBV14 with TRBJ2-1; 10 nucleotides agree with TRBD2. The trim removed 6 bases at V and 12 bases at J, leaving 11 bases unmatched. This CDR3 contains 14 residues. Germline V gives CDR1 SGHDN, CDR2 FVKESK. CDR3 nucleotides: TGTGCCAGCAGAAGATGGAGCGGGAGGGCCATGCAGTTCTTC. Its translation is CASRRWSGRAMQFF.

The chain is built from TRBV10-3 and TRBJ1-2; D perhaps matches TRBD1 (5 bases). Deletions cut 6 bases from V and 1 base from J, with 12 bases between. Per germline, CDR1 ENHRY and CDR2 SYGVKD. The CDR3 is 14 amino acids. CDR3 sequence reads: CAISRDGLNYGYTF. In DNA, the CDR3 is TGTGCCATCAGCCGGGACGGCCTTAACTATGGCTACACCTTC.

V is TRBV28 and J is TRBJ1-5; D is ambiguous. The CDR3 spans 15 residues. Trimming left V 2 bases short and J 1 base short, with 9 bases between. CDR1 MDHEN and CDR2 SYDVKM come from the germline V gene. The CDR3 coding sequence is TGTGCCAGCAGTTTAACCGACATGAGCAATCAGCCCCAGCATTTT. Protein: CASSLTDMSNQPQHF.

This chain joins TRBV7-3 and TRBJ1-3; TRBD1 matches 8 bases. The ends lost 2 bases at V and 4 bases at J; junction bases unmatched: 4. The CDR3 contains 15 residues. CDR1 is SGHTA and CDR2 is FQGTGA in the germline V gene. The CDR3 spells CASSLGGQGGNTIYF. CDR3 bases: TGTGCCAGCAGCTTAGGAGGACAGGGAGGAAACACCATATATTTT. The entire variable domain, with the rest obtained from reference TRBV7-3 and TRBJ1-3, is as follows: GAGVSQTPSNKVTEKGKYVELRCDPISGHTALYWYRQSLGQGPEFLIYFQGTGAADDSGLPNDRFFAVRPEGSVSTLKIQRTERGDSAVYLCASSLGGQGGNTIYFGEGSWLTVV.

The chain carries TRBV18 and TRBJ2-7, with 7 nucleotides matching TRBD2. Trimming took 2 bases from V and 5 from J; bases not matched to a gene: 3. The CDR3 length is 13 residues. Germline CDR1 reads KGHSH; CDR2 reads LQKENI. The CDR3 DNA is TGTGCCAGCTCACCAAAGGGAGGGAACGAGCAGTACTTC. Amino acid sequence: CASSPKGGNEQYF.

V is TRBV19 and J is TRBJ2-7, with 10 bases identical to TRBD2. The J segment lost 4 bases and the V segment lost 1 base, leaving 4 bases of the junction unmatched. This CDR3 is 15 amino acids long. Germline V gene data show CDR1 as LNHDA and CDR2 as SQIVND (reference sequence). The CDR3 sequence: CASSIGGLAAYEQYF. For the CDR3, the DNA is TGTGCCAGTAGTATAGGTGGACTAGCGGCTTACGAGCAGTACTTC.

This chain joins TRBV6-2 or TRBV6-3 and TRBJ1-6; D not certain. Germline assignment: CDR1 MNHEY and CDR2 SVGEGT. V was shortened by 7 bases and J by 8 bases, with 18 bases between the two germline ends. The CDR3 is 15 amino acids. As DNA, the CDR3 is TGTGCCAGCACCCCGGTCGGGAGCACCTATTCACCCCTCCACTTT. Encoded protein: CASTPVGSTYSPLHF.

The genes are TRBV4-3 and TRBJ1-1, with D tentatively TRBD1 (5 bases). The V and J ends lost 4 bases and 4 bases respectively, with 13 bases between them. This CDR3 has 14 residues. Germline-derived CDR1 and CDR2 are LGHNA and YSLEER. The CDR3 nucleotides read TGCGCCAGCAGCCCGGGAGACAGTCGCACTGAAGCTTTCTTT. As protein: CASSPGDSRTEAFF.

The gene calls are TRBV7-7 and TRBJ2-5, with TRBD1 as a possible D gene (6 bases). Per germline, CDR1 SSHAT and CDR2 FNYEAQ (reference sequence). The CDR3 length is 13 residues. Trimming shortened V by 6 bases and J by 4 bases, and 12 bases separated the two germline ends. The DNA of the CDR3 is TGTGCCAGCAGTCCACAGGGCCCAGAGACCCAGTACTTC. Translated, it gives CASSPQGPETQYF.

The chain combines TRBV10-3 with TRBJ2-2; no clear D gene. The length of the CDR3 is 13 residues. CDR1 and CDR2 from the germline V gene are ENHRY and SYGVKD. Trimming took off 0 bases at V and 6 bases at J, with 5 bases between the two ends. As DNA, the CDR3 is TGTGCCATCAGTGAGTCCCAGGCCGGGGAGCTGTTTTTT. Translation: CAISESQAGELFF.

This sequence joins TRBV11-2 and TRBJ2-1, with a tentative D call TRBD1 (6 bases). Per germline, CDR1 SGHAT and CDR2 FQNNGV. V lost 3 bases to trimming and J lost 7 bases, with 13 bases between them. The CDR3 extends over 14 amino acids. This chain's CDR3 is CASSFTGKANEQFF. The CDR3, as DNA: TGTGCCAGCAGCTTTACAGGGAAAGCTAATGAGCAGTTCTTC.

The chain couples TRBV5-1 to TRBJ2-7; the D gene could be TRBD1 or TRBD2 (5 bases each). Trimming removed 4 bases at V and 0 bases at J, with 14 bases between. This CDR3 spans 15 amino acids. CDR1 is SGHRS and CDR2 is YFSETQ in the germline V gene. The chain's CDR3 is CASSDPGSVSYEQYF. The CDR3 region has the DNA TGCGCCAGCAGCGACCCAGGGAGTGTCTCCTACGAGCAGTACTTC.

The gene calls are TRBV28 and TRBJ1-1; no firm D call. Trimming stripped 2 bases from V and 5 bases from J, with 3 bases between. Germline V gene data show CDR1 as MDHEN and CDR2 as SYDVKM. There are 11 residues in the CDR3. The CDR3 protein is CASSLGTEAFF. The CDR3 nucleotides read TGTGCCAGCAGTTTAGGTACTGAAGCTTTCTTT.

The V gene is TRBV24-1, the J gene TRBJ2-2; TRBD1 matches at 7 bases. Germline CDR1 and CDR2: KGHDR and SFDVKD. The CDR3 spans 14 residues. Trimming removed 2 bases from V and 6 bases from J; junction bases left unmatched: 2. The CDR3 DNA is TGTGCCACCAGTGATTCGGACAGGCCCGGGGAGCTGTTTTTT. Amino acid sequence: CATSDSDRPGELFF.

This chain uses TRBV14 with TRBJ1-6; D is undetermined. Germline V gene lookup returns CDR1 SGHDN and CDR2 FVKESK. The length of the CDR3 is 17 residues. V was shortened by 0 bases and J by 9 bases, with 18 bases between the two germline ends. The CDR3 here is CASSQDKGHRKSSPLHF. CDR3 in DNA: TGTGCCAGCAGCCAAGATAAAGGGCATAGAAAAAGTTCACCCCTCCACTTT.

The V gene is TRBV29-1, the J gene TRBJ1-1, with 8 bases identical to TRBD1. V shed 7 bases, J shed 0 bases, and the junction held 10 bases outside the gene matches. This CDR3 region has 15 residues. CDR1 SQVTM and CDR2 ANQGSEA come from the germline V gene. The CDR3 DNA reads as TGCAGCGCTGTCAGGGAGACAGGGGTGAACACTGAAGCTTTCTTT. Translating gives CSAVRETGVNTEAFF.

The chain employs TRBV19 and TRBJ1-2, with 11 positions matching TRBD1. From germline, CDR1 is LNHDA and CDR2 SQIVND (reference sequence). V was clipped by 4 bases and J by 4 bases; unmatched bases: 8. The CDR3 extends over 16 amino acids. CDR3 nucleotide sequence: TGTGCCAGTAGTAACACCGGGACAGGGGGATTCTATGGCTACACCTTC. Protein product: CASSNTGTGGFYGYTF.

V is TRBV7-9 and J is TRBJ1-2; no definite D call. Between the trimmed V and J ends, which lost 5 bases and 1 base, there was a span of 8 bases. The CDR3 runs to 13 residues. Germline V gene data show CDR1 as SEHNR and CDR2 as FQNEAQ (reference sequence). CDR3 DNA: TGTGCCAGCAGCGTCAGCAATAACTATGGCTACACCTTC. Amino acid sequence: CASSVSNNYGYTF.

This chain links TRBV11-3 with TRBJ2-3, with 7 positions matching TRBD1. The germline V gene encodes CDR1 SGHNT and CDR2 YENEEA. The CDR3 covers 16 residues. The J segment lost 2 bases and the V segment lost 3 bases, leaving 8 bases of the junction unmatched. CDR3 region: CASSFGQDTTTDTQYF. CDR3 in DNA: TGTGCCAGCAGCTTCGGACAGGACACAACCACAGATACGCAGTATTTT. Full variable domain (remainder filled in from reference TRBV11-3 and TRBJ2-3): EAGVVQSPRYKIIEKKQPVAFWCNPISGHNTLYWYLQNLGQGPELLIRYENEEAVDDSQLPKDRFSAERLKGVDSTLKIQPAELGDSAVYLCASSFGQDTTTDTQYFGPGTRLTVL.

The chain is built from TRBV19 and TRBJ2-1, with 10 positions matching TRBD2. CDR1 and CDR2 (germline): LNHDA, SQIVND (reference sequence). The CDR3 has 17 residues. Unmatched junction bases numbered 12, after V lost 3 bases and J lost 7 bases. The CDR3 DNA sequence: TGTGCCAGTAGTATGGGCCTAGCGGGAGCATTGGGGAATGAGCAGTTCTTC. Protein product: CASSMGLAGALGNEQFF.

V gene TRBV6-5 combines with J gene TRBJ2-2; 11 bases map to TRBD2. V was clipped by 3 bases and J by 6 bases; unmatched bases: 6. CDR1 and CDR2 (germline): MNHEY, SVGAGI. The CDR3 sequence is 16 residues long. Here the CDR3 reads CASSYTSGRGPGELFF. CDR3 nucleotide sequence: TGTGCCAGCAGTTATACTAGCGGGAGAGGGCCCGGGGAGCTGTTTTTT.

The chain combines TRBV18 with TRBJ2-7; 8 bases match TRBD2. The junction had 13 bases not matched to a gene; V was cut back by 3 bases and J by 6 bases. There are 16 residues in the CDR3. Germline assignment: CDR1 KGHSH and CDR2 LQKENI. CDR3 coding DNA: TGTGCCAGCTCACCGGGACTAGTGACCCTGGGGGGCGAGCAGTACTTC. The encoded protein is CASSPGLVTLGGEQYF.

This clone showed up just once. This chain links TRBV7-9 with TRBJ2-7, with 7 nucleotides matching TRBD2. Germline V lookup: CDR1 SEHNR, CDR2 FQNEAQ (reference sequence). V lost 1 base, J lost 3 bases, and 3 bases stayed unmatched. CDR3 length: 14 amino acids. CDR3 sequence reads: CASSLGTRSYEQYF. The DNA for the CDR3 is TGTGCCAGCAGCTTAGGGACTAGGAGCTACGAGCAGTACTTC.

V usage is TRBV27 and J usage is TRBJ2-2; possible D gene TRBD2, 6 bases. The germline gives CDR1 MNHEY, CDR2 SMNVEV (reference sequence). Trimming cost V 4 bases and J 2 bases, with 14 bases left between them. The CDR3 has 16 amino acids. CDR3 amino acids: CASSSRRARNTGELFF. CDR3 nucleotide sequence: TGTGCCAGCAGTTCTAGGAGGGCGAGAAACACCGGGGAGCTGTTTTTT.